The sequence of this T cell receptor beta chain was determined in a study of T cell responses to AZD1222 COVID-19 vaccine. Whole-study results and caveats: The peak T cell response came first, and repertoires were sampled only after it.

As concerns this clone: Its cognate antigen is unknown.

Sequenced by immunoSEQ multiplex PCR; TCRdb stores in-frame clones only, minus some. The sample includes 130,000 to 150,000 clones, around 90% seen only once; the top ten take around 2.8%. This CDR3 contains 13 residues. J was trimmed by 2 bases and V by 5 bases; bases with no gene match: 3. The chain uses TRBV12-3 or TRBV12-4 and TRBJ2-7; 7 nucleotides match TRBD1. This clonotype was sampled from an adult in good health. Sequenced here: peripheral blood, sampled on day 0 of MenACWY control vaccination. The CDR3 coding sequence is TGTGCCAGCAGTGGGACAGAGACCTACGAGCAGTACTTC. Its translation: CASSGTETYEQYF.